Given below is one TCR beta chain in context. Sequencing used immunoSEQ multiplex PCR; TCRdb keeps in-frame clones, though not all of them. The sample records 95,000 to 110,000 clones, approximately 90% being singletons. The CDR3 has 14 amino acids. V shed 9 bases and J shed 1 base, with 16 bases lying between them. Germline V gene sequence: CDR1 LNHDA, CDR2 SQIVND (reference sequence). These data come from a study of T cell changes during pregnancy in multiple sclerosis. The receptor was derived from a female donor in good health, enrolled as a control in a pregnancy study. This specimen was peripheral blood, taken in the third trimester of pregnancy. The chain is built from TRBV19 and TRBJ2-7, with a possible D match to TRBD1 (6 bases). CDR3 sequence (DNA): TGTGCCAGGGTCACAGGGTTTCGATCCTACGAGCAGTACTTC. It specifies CARVTGFRSYEQYF.